These 6 T cell receptor beta chains originate from one sample sequenced in a study of T cells in localized non-small cell lung cancer (TCRdb year 2020). To prepare the library, the immunoSEQ multiplex PCR assay was applied. Entries here come from immuneACCESS through TCRdb and include only in-frame sequences with V and J called. Some clones fail to appear in such tables; in the studies checked, an unresolved V gene covers under half of the shortfall, and the cause of the remainder is unknown. Present in this sample are about 14,000 clones, approximately 85% of which were seen just once. The ten largest make up roughly a quarter of the sample. This specimen consisted of peripheral blood, obtained before any cancer treatment. The receptors stem from a female donor aged 60 or older with stage I squamous cell lung carcinoma.

This chain joins TRBV7-3 and TRBJ2-3; either TRBD1 or TRBD2 may fit D (5 bases each). The CDR3 covers 17 residues. CDR1 is SGHTA and CDR2 is FQGTGA in the germline V gene. Trimming removed 2 bases from V and 4 bases from J, with 19 bases in between. The CDR3 loop is CASSLDPGASGPDTQYF. CDR3 DNA: TGTGCCAGCAGCTTAGACCCCGGGGCTTCCGGGCCAGATACGCAGTATTTT.

V usage is TRBV4-3 and J usage is TRBJ2-1, with 11 bases matching TRBD1. CDR1 and CDR2 from the germline V gene are LGHNA and YSLEER. With 0 bases clipped from V and 5 bases from J, the junction kept 6 bases outside the gene matches. The CDR3 loop spans 17 amino acids. CDR3 sequence: CASSQDTGQGVNNEQFF. The CDR3 bases are TGCGCCAGCAGCCAAGACACGGGACAGGGGGTTAACAATGAGCAGTTCTTC.

This sequence joins TRBV18 and TRBJ2-7; 10 bases match TRBD1. V was clipped by 3 bases and J by 4 bases; unmatched bases: 6. The CDR3 runs to 15 residues. Germline CDR1 is KGHSH and CDR2 is LQKENI. The CDR3 is CASSPGTGAPYEQYF. As DNA, the CDR3 is TGTGCCAGCTCACCCGGGACAGGGGCTCCATACGAGCAGTACTTC.

This clone was counted a few times. The chain recombines TRBV5-1 with TRBJ2-2; D may be TRBD2 (5 bases). The CDR3 consists of 16 residues. Germline V gene data show CDR1 as SGHRS and CDR2 as YFSETQ. V was pared by 0 bases and J by 0 bases, with 9 bases between. CDR3 in DNA: TGCGCCAGCAGCTTGGTGAGGGCCACGAACACCGGGGAGCTGTTTTTT. Protein sequence: CASSLVRATNTGELFF.

This clone was counted a few times. The chain couples TRBV5-5 to TRBJ1-4; TRBD1 might be the D (5 bases). Trimming took 0 bases from V and 10 from J, leaving 22 bases between them. CDR3 size: 17 residues. Germline V gives CDR1 SGHKS, CDR2 YYEKEE (reference sequence). CDR3 DNA: TGTGCCAGCAGCTTGGCCCCTGACAGAACATCGGTGGGAAAACTGTTTTTT. Translating it yields CASSLAPDRTSVGKLFF. Full variable domain (remainder filled in from reference TRBV5-5 and TRBJ1-4): DAGVTQSPTHLIKTRGQQVTLRCSPISGHKSVSWYQQVLGQGPQFIFQYYEKEERGRGNFPDRFSARQFPNYSSELNVNALLLGDSALYLCASSLAPDRTSVGKLFFGSGTQLSVL.

The chain couples TRBV28 to TRBJ1-1, with 8 positions matching TRBD1. V lost 10 bases to trimming and J lost 3 bases; unmatched junction nucleotides: 7. CDR1 is MDHEN, CDR2 SYDVKM, per germline. The CDR3 is 13 amino acids. CDR3 in DNA: TGTGCCACCCTGGACAGGGCCTACACTGAAGCTTTCTTT. It yields the protein CATLDRAYTEAFF.